This is a list of T cell receptor beta chains from one sample in a study of CD8 T cells in Susac syndrome. TCRdb used MiXCR to reprocess the immunoSEQ multiplex PCR reads, holding one entry per CDR3 protein. Among about 190,000 distinct CDR3 sequences listed, 85% to 95% were seen once. Sequencing used CD4+ T cells from PBMCs. These receptors all come from a human donor in good health. Each CDR3 is given without its conserved first and last residue. Fields, in order: V gene, J gene, CDR3 protein.

TRBV11-2	TRBJ2-1	AMGGTNNNEQF
TRBV14	TRBJ1-1	ASSQDVQPWGEAF
TRBV20-1	TRBJ2-7	SARGSRGGTYEQY
TRBV7-2	TRBJ2-1	ASSFRDRQQF
TRBV2	TRBJ2-1	ASSATWETYNEQF
TRBV5-6	TRBJ2-2	ASSFGQSGELF
TRBV9	TRBJ1-2	ASSARDSYGYT
TRBV29-1	TRBJ1-1	SVKPLTGAEAF
TRBV20-1	TRBJ2-5	SAGSPSSFQETQY
TRBV27	TRBJ2-1	ASSPHGVGAQYNEQF
TRBV20-1	TRBJ1-4	SAKTGGSEKLF
TRBV29-1	TRBJ1-1	SVEGRENTEAF
TRBV7-9	TRBJ2-3	ASIPDLYTQY
TRBV7-3	TRBJ1-1	ASRRGHGNTEAF
TRBV27	TRBJ1-5	ASSFTREGNQPQH
TRBV3-1	TRBJ2-3	ASSQRRSGGTDTQY
TRBV6-6	TRBJ1-2	ASSYSILQYGYT
TRBV20-1	TRBJ2-3	SARDNTDTQY
TRBV12-3/TRBV12-4	TRBJ1-3	ASSPGSGNTIY
TRBV27	TRBJ2-7	ASSASGRSKN
TRBV7-9	TRBJ1-2	ASSFSGQWGYT
TRBV2	TRBJ1-5	ASRYGQGSEPQH
TRBV24-1	TRBJ2-3	ATSDTGEALGADTQY
TRBV30	TRBJ1-2	AWTGDSGYT
TRBV4-1	TRBJ2-5	ASSPPVIRWETQY
TRBV27	TRBJ2-5	ASSPPDRVPGETQY
TRBV29-1	TRBJ2-1	SVPRQGAYNEQF
TRBV28	TRBJ2-2	ASSFTIAITGELF
TRBV3-1	TRBJ2-4	ASSIIQGAKNIQY